This entry concerns a single TCR beta chain. V was pared by 3 bases and J by 1 base, with 3 bases of the junction left unmatched. Germline V gene lookup returns CDR1 KGHDR and CDR2 SFDVKD. The CDR3 loop spans 16 amino acids. The record originates from a study of T cells after yellow fever vaccination. TCRdb processed the 5' RACE reads anew with MiXCR; each CDR3 protein has one entry. In the table there are 150,000 or so distinct CDR3 sequences, 9.3% of which are singletons. This sequence was found in a man younger than 35 who received the YFV17D yellow fever vaccine. Sequencing was performed on CD8+ T cells sorted from PBMCs, taken 45 days after the yellow fever booster vaccination. The chain couples TRBV24-1 to TRBJ2-2; TRBD2 agrees at 8 bases. The CDR3 nucleotides are TGTGCCACCAGTGATACGGGGGGGATGAACACCGGGGAGCTGTTTTTT. This encodes CATSDTGGMNTGELFF.